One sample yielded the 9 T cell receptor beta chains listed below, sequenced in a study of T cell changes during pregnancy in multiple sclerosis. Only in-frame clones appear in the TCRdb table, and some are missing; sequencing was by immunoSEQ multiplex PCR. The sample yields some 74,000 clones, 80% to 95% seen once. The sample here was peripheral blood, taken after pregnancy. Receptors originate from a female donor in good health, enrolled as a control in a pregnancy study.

The CDR3 nucleotides read TGCGCCAGCAGCCAGAGCCGACTAGCGGGAGGTCGATACTACAATGAGCAGTTCTTC. Its protein product is CASSQSRLAGGRYYNEQFF. The chain employs TRBV4-1 and TRBJ2-1; 13 bases agree with TRBD2. The CDR3 consists of 19 residues. Germline CDR1 is MGHRA and CDR2 is YSYEKL. The junction had 11 bases not matched to a gene; V was cut back by 3 bases and J by 3 bases.

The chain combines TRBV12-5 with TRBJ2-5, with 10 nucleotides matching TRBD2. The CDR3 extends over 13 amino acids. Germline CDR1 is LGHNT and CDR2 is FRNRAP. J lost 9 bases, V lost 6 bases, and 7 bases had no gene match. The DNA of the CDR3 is TGTGCTAGTGGGAGCGGGAGGGATGAGGCCCAGTACTTC. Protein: CASGSGRDEAQYF.

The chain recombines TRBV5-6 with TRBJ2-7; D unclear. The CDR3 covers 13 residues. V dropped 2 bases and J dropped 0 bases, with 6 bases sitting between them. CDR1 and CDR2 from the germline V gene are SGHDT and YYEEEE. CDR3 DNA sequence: TGTGCCAGCAGCTTCGGTATCTCCTACGAGCAGTACTTC. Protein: CASSFGISYEQYF.

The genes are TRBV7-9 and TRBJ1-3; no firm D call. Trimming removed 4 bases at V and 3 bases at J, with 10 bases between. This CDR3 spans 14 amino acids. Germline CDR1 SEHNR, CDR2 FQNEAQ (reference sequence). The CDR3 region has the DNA TGTGCCAGCAGCTCCTCTCCCCTTGGAAACACCATATATTTT. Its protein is CASSSSPLGNTIYF.

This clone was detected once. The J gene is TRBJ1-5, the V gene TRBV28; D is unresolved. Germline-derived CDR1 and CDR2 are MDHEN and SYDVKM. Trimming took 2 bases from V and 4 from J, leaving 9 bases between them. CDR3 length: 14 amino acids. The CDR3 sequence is CASSLGHRNQPQHF. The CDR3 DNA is TGTGCCAGCAGTTTAGGGCACCGGAATCAGCCCCAGCATTTT.

The CDR3 nucleotides are TGTGCCAGTACTGCCGGGACAGGGGCCGAAAAACTGTTTTTT. It yields the protein CASTAGTGAEKLFF. The J gene is TRBJ1-4, the V gene TRBV27; 10 bases match TRBD1. From germline, CDR1 is MNHEY and CDR2 SMNVEV (reference sequence). The J segment lost 8 bases and the V segment lost 9 bases, leaving 9 bases of the junction unmatched. The CDR3 consists of 14 residues.

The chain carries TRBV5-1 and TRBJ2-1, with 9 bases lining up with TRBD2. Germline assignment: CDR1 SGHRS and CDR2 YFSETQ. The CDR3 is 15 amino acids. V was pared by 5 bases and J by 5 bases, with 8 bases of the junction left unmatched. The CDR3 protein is CASRPLAGSDNEQFF. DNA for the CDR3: TGCGCCAGCAGGCCTCTAGCGGGATCTGACAATGAGCAGTTCTTC.

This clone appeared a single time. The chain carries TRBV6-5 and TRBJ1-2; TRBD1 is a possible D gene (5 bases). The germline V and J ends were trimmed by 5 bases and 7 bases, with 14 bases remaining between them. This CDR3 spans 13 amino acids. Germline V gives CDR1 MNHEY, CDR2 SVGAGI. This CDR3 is CASSHTGTGGYTF. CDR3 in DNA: TGTGCCAGCAGTCATACAGGCACGGGTGGCTACACCTTC.

In DNA, the CDR3 is TGTGCCAGTAGTGGGGCGGGGGGGCCGGAGACCCAGTACTTC. It yields the protein CASSGAGGPETQYF. The chain combines TRBV19 with TRBJ2-5; 9 bases are shared with TRBD2. The germline V gene has CDR1 LNHDA and CDR2 SQIVND (reference sequence). This CDR3 is built from 14 residues. V was clipped by 5 bases and J by 5 bases; unmatched bases: 6. Complete variable domain (other parts from reference TRBV19 and TRBJ2-5): DGGITQSPKYLFRKEGQNVTLSCEQNLNHDAMYWYRQDPGQGLRLIYYSQIVNDFQKGDIAEGYSVSREKKESFPLTVTSAQKNPTAFYLCASSGAGGPETQYFGPGTRLLVL.